This T cell receptor beta chain was documented in a study of blood T cell repertoires in COVID-19. For the study at large: Samples came from the United States, Italy and Spain, spanning acute and convalescent COVID-19.

The V and J ends lost 5 bases and 6 bases respectively, with 14 bases between them. CDR1 SGHVS and CDR2 FNYEAQ come from the germline V gene. The CDR3 loop spans 14 amino acids. TCRdb's copy holds only in-frame clones and misses some; the assay was immunoSEQ multiplex PCR. This table has 270,000 or so clones, approximately 86% appearing once. This chain uses TRBV7-6 with TRBJ2-1; a possible D gene is TRBD2 (5 bases). Sequences were obtained from peripheral blood. The TCR was taken from a woman aged 18 to 35 with acute or convalescent COVID-19. CDR3: CASSIQASSNEQFF. CDR3 nucleotide sequence: TGTGCCAGCAGCATACAAGCTAGCTCCAATGAGCAGTTCTTC.